The 10 T cell receptor beta chains listed next were all sequenced from one sample in a study of blood T cell repertoires in COVID-19. TCRdb keeps only in-frame clones here, not all; method: immunoSEQ multiplex PCR. The sample records about 300,000 clones, roughly 85% being singletons. The source material was PBMCs or T cells enriched from blood (not recorded which). These receptors were collected from a woman between 25 and 40 years old who had been exposed to COVID-19.

The V call is TRBV27, the J call TRBJ1-4, with 9 bases fitting TRBD1. CDR3 length equals 14 residues. CDR1 is MNHEY and CDR2 is SMNVEV in the germline V gene (reference sequence). V lost 5 bases, J lost 8 bases, and 6 bases stayed unmatched. The CDR3 is CASSGQGRYEKLFF. CDR3 bases: TGTGCCAGCAGTGGACAGGGGAGGTACGAAAAACTGTTTTTT.

In this sample, this clone turned up a few times. The chain uses TRBV2 and TRBJ2-1, with 7 bases identical to TRBD2. The V segment lost 3 bases and the J segment 7 bases; nucleotides outside the gene matches: 6. The CDR3 length is 14 residues. Germline values: CDR1 SNHLY, CDR2 FYNNEI. The DNA for the CDR3 is TGTGCCAGCAGTGAGCGAGATAGCGGGAATGAGCAGTTCTTC. This codes for CASSERDSGNEQFF. Based on the CDR3 plus reference TRBV2 and TRBJ2-1, the full variable domain is EPEVTQTPSHQVTQMGQEVILRCVPISNHLYFYWYRQILGQKVEFLVSFYNNEISEKSEIFDDQFSVERPDGSNFTLKIRSTKLEDSAMYFCASSERDSGNEQFFGPGTRLTVL.

CDR3 residues: CSASPGQGTRNTIYF. The CDR3 DNA sequence: TGCAGTGCTAGTCCGGGACAGGGAACGAGAAACACCATATATTTT. The chain links TRBV20-1 to TRBJ1-3, with 9 bases fitting TRBD1. The CDR3 sequence is 15 residues long. In germline, CDR1 is DFQATT, CDR2 SNEGSKA (reference sequence). V dropped 3 bases and J dropped 5; count of bases not matched to a gene: 8.

V and J are TRBV28 and TRBJ2-5; 9 nucleotides match TRBD1. CDR3 length: 16 amino acids. Germline loops: CDR1 MDHEN, CDR2 SYDVKM. V lost 5 bases, J lost 0 bases, and 7 bases stayed unmatched. The CDR3 is CASSLTGGPYQETQYF. CDR3 nucleotides: TGTGCCAGCAGTCTTACAGGGGGCCCGTACCAAGAGACCCAGTACTTC.

CDR3 nucleotides: TGCAGCGTCAGAACTGGGGCCAACGTCCTGACTTTC. This gives the protein CSVRTGANVLTF. This chain uses TRBV29-1 with TRBJ2-6; D unclear. CDR1 and CDR2 from the germline V gene are SQVTM and ANQGSEA. The CDR3 consists of 12 residues. Between the trimmed V and J ends, which lost 6 bases and 2 bases, there was a span of 5 bases.

The chain joins TRBV2 to TRBJ2-4, with 9 nucleotides matching TRBD2. V gave up 1 base and J gave up 5 bases; unmatched junction bases: 3. CDR1 SNHLY and CDR2 FYNNEI come from the germline V gene. CDR3 length: 15 residues. The DNA of the CDR3 is TGTGCCAGCAGTGAAGTCGCTAGCGGGGAAAACATTCAGTACTTC. The encoded protein is CASSEVASGENIQYF.

This rearrangement joins TRBV11-3 to TRBJ1-5, with D perhaps matching TRBD1 (5 bases). The V gene's germline CDR1 is SGHNT and CDR2 YENEEA. V gave up 4 bases and J gave up 0 bases, with 13 bases separating them. The CDR3 is made up of 16 amino acids. CDR3 in DNA: TGTGCCAGCAGCTCTCTCAGGGTCCATAGCAATCAGCCCCAGCATTTT. This sequence encodes CASSSLRVHSNQPQHF. Full variable domain (remainder filled in from reference TRBV11-3 and TRBJ1-5): EAGVVQSPRYKIIEKKQPVAFWCNPISGHNTLYWYLQNLGQGPELLIRYENEEAVDDSQLPKDRFSAERLKGVDSTLKIQPAELGDSAVYLCASSSLRVHSNQPQHFGDGTRLSIL.

The chain recombines TRBV27 with TRBJ2-1; TRBD2 agrees at 7 bases. Germline trimming cut 6 bases from V and 3 bases from J; bases unmatched to any gene: 5. CDR3 length: 14 residues. In germline, CDR1 is MNHEY, CDR2 SMNVEV (reference sequence). The CDR3 DNA reads as TGTGCCAGCAGGCCACCTAGCGGCTACAATGAGCAGTTCTTC. Translation: CASRPPSGYNEQFF.

The V gene is TRBV7-2, the J gene TRBJ1-2, with D unresolved. Trimming shortened V by 2 bases and J by 8 bases, and 15 bases separated the two germline ends. Germline V gene lookup returns CDR1 SGHTA and CDR2 FQGNSA. The CDR3 is 14 residues long. In DNA, the CDR3 is TGTGCCAGCAGCTTATCGTCGCGGATTGAGGGCTACACCTTC. Its translation: CASSLSSRIEGYTF. The full variable domain, rest sourced from reference TRBV7-2 and TRBJ1-2, is GAGVSQSPSNKVTEKGKDVELRCDPISGHTALYWYRQSLGQGLEFLIYFQGNSAPDKSGLPSDRFSAERTGGSVSTLTIQRTQQEDSAVYLCASSLSSRIEGYTFGSGTRLTVV.

The chain carries TRBV27 and TRBJ1-1; 8 bases are a match to TRBD1. CDR3 length: 13 residues. Germline assignment: CDR1 MNHEY and CDR2 SMNVEV (reference sequence). V dropped 6 bases and J dropped 3; count of bases not matched to a gene: 3. The CDR3 nucleotides are TGTGCCAGCAGCCAGGGGGCGGACACTGAAGCTTTCTTT. Its protein is CASSQGADTEAFF.